The next 32 T cell receptor beta chains were all read from a single sample in a study of T-cell memory formation after mild COVID-19. TCRdb fed the 5' RACE reads into MiXCR, producing one record per CDR3 protein. The data show 350,000 or so distinct CDR3 sequences, with roughly 19% seen just once and 21% held by the top ten. Sequencing was performed on PBMCs or a T cell subset sorted from them (not recorded which). These receptors originate from a man between 18 and 29 years old who had mild COVID-19 (a few samples of this study predate the infection). Cell type and time point are not known.

This chain joins TRBV12-3 or TRBV12-4 and TRBJ1-1, with 9 bases aligning to TRBD1. The CDR3 length is 13 residues. After removal of 6 bases from V and 4 bases from J, the junction contained 3 bases not matched to a gene. The CDR3 sequence is CASRGTGSTEAFF. CDR3 DNA: TGTGCCAGCAGGGGGACAGGGAGCACTGAAGCTTTCTTT.

The CDR3 loop reads CSARTSGGEQYF. CDR3 DNA: TGCAGTGCTCGGACTAGCGGGGGCGAGCAGTACTTC. This rearrangement joins TRBV20-1 to TRBJ2-7; 13 bases line up with TRBD2. This CDR3 spans 12 amino acids. Unmatched junction bases numbered 1, after V lost 5 bases and J lost 6 bases. The V gene's germline CDR1 is DFQATT and CDR2 SNEGSKA (reference sequence).

The chain combines TRBV4-1 with TRBJ1-1; D gene uncertain. Trimming took 2 bases from V and 1 from J, leaving 14 bases between them. The CDR3 sequence is 16 residues long. In germline, CDR1 is MGHRA, CDR2 YSYEKL. Here the CDR3 DNA reads TGCGCCAGCAGCCAATTTAGGATCTCGGAGAACACTGAAGCTTTCTTT. Residues: CASSQFRISENTEAFF.

This clonotype was recorded many times. This chain links TRBV5-1 with TRBJ1-1; no clear D gene. Trimming stripped 4 bases from V and 3 bases from J, with 13 bases between. CDR3 length: 14 residues. Germline V lookup: CDR1 SGHRS, CDR2 YFSETQ. The CDR3 sequence is CASSLPGSYTEAFF. The CDR3 DNA reads TGCGCCAGCAGCCTGCCCGGGAGCTACACTGAAGCTTTCTTT.

In its sample, this clonotype was seen a few times. The gene calls are TRBV18 and TRBJ2-3, with a weak D call TRBD1 (6 bases). The CDR3 extends over 16 amino acids. Germline values: CDR1 KGHSH, CDR2 LQKENI. Deletions cut 2 bases from V and 2 bases from J, with 14 bases between. CDR3 sequence (DNA): TGTGCCAGCTCACCAACGACAGGTCTCAACACAGATACGCAGTATTTT. As protein: CASSPTTGLNTDTQYF.

This clonotype showed up many times. This rearrangement joins TRBV7-3 to TRBJ2-5; D possibly corresponds to TRBD2 (5 bases). The CDR3 spans 13 residues. Germline-derived CDR1 and CDR2 are SGHTA and FQGTGA. The V end lost 5 bases, the J end lost 2 bases, and 9 bases lay between the germline ends. The DNA for the CDR3 is TGTGCCAGCAGCCTGGAGGTTCAAGAGACCCAGTACTTC. Amino acids: CASSLEVQETQYF.

This clonotype was recorded a few times. The V gene is TRBV5-1, the J gene TRBJ2-1; 7 nucleotides line up with TRBD2. The germline V gene has CDR1 SGHRS and CDR2 YFSETQ. The CDR3 extends over 15 amino acids. V shed 2 bases and J 7 bases; nucleotides not matched to a gene: 9. This CDR3 is CASSFGGSPLNEQFF. Here the CDR3 DNA reads TGCGCCAGCAGCTTCGGGGGGTCCCCGTTGAATGAGCAGTTCTTC.

This clonotype was picked up a small number of times. The rearrangement joins TRBV20-1 to TRBJ2-7, with D tentatively TRBD1 (6 bases). This CDR3 has 14 residues. The germline CDR1 and CDR2 sequences are DFQATT and SNEGSKA (reference sequence). The ends were cut back, 6 bases at V and 2 bases at J, with 17 bases in the middle. CDR3 DNA sequence: TGCAGTGCCCTTCAAGGGGGTCTGGCCTACGAGCAGTACTTC. This encodes CSALQGGLAYEQYF.

This clonotype was observed a handful of times. J is TRBJ2-7 and V is TRBV4-1; perhaps D is TRBD1 or TRBD2 (5 bases each). V was clipped by 0 bases and J by 0 bases, with 12 bases between them. Per germline, CDR1 MGHRA and CDR2 YSYEKL. The CDR3 contains 16 residues. The CDR3 sequence: CASSQEGPYSSYEQYF. In DNA form, the CDR3 reads TGCGCCAGCAGCCAAGAGGGACCCTATAGCTCCTACGAGCAGTACTTC.

This chain connects TRBV20-1 to TRBJ1-2; 7 bases are a match to TRBD1. This CDR3 region has 13 residues. V was pared by 3 bases and J by 4 bases, with 5 bases of the junction left unmatched. Germline CDR1 DFQATT, CDR2 SNEGSKA (reference sequence). In DNA form, the CDR3 reads TGCAGTGCTAGTAGACAGGGCTTCTATGGCTACACCTTC. Translated: CSASRQGFYGYTF.

V usage is TRBV27 and J usage is TRBJ1-2; TRBD1 matches 8 bases. V lost 6 bases, J lost 8 bases, and 8 bases stayed unmatched. This CDR3 is 13 amino acids long. Per germline, CDR1 MNHEY and CDR2 SMNVEV (reference sequence). For the CDR3, the DNA is TGTGCCAGCAGCATGGTCAGGGGGCTCGGCTACACCTTC. Translated: CASSMVRGLGYTF.

This clonotype was found a few times. V and J are TRBV28 and TRBJ1-2; no clear D. Germline-derived CDR1 and CDR2 are MDHEN and SYDVKM. V was shortened by 2 bases and J by 5 bases, with 6 bases between the two germline ends. The CDR3 runs to 12 residues. The CDR3 region is CASSLMAYGYTF. The CDR3, as DNA: TGTGCCAGCAGTTTAATGGCTTATGGCTACACCTTC.

The chain's CDR3 is CASSYPDRGNTEAFF. The CDR3 DNA follows: TGTGCCAGCAGTTACCCCGACAGGGGGAACACTGAAGCTTTCTTT. V is TRBV6-6 and J is TRBJ1-1; 8 positions match TRBD1. The CDR3 totals 15 residues. Trimming cost V 2 bases and J 1 base; bases outside gene matches: 3. Germline assignment: CDR1 MNHNY and CDR2 SVGAGI (reference sequence).

The rearrangement joins TRBV20-1 to TRBJ2-7; tentative D call: TRBD2 (6 bases). Germline assignment: CDR1 DFQATT and CDR2 SNEGSKA (reference sequence). This CDR3 spans 15 amino acids. Trimming left V 3 bases short and J 6 bases short, with 21 bases between. The CDR3 loop is CSARPPGARRGEQYV. CDR3 sequence (DNA): TGCAGTGCTAGGCCCCCCGGGGCGCGGAGGGGCGAGCAGTACGTC.

This sequence joins TRBV4-2 and TRBJ1-1, with D maybe TRBD1 (5 bases). The CDR3 is 16 amino acids. From germline, CDR1 is LGHNA and CDR2 YNFKEQ. The V and J ends lost 6 bases and 1 base respectively, with 18 bases between them. The DNA of the CDR3 is TGTGCCAGCAGACTATTCCAAGGGACCCCGAACACTGAAGCTTTCTTT. Its translation is CASRLFQGTPNTEAFF.

This clonotype was detected only a few times. The CDR3 here is CASSHLPGQTYEQYV. The CDR3 nucleotides are TGCGCCAGCAGCCACTTACCGGGACAGACCTACGAGCAGTACGTC. The chain carries TRBV4-1 and TRBJ2-7; 7 positions agree with TRBD1. The V segment lost 3 bases and the J segment 2 bases; nucleotides outside the gene matches: 7. Germline-derived CDR1 and CDR2 are MGHRA and YSYEKL. The CDR3 consists of 15 residues.

This clonotype occurred a few times. The chain is built from TRBV7-3 and TRBJ1-5; D remains ambiguous. V lost 10 bases and J lost 5, with 9 bases in between. CDR1 and CDR2 (germline): SGHTA, FQGTGA. The CDR3 is 11 amino acids. In DNA, the CDR3 is TGTGCCACAATCCTTCATCAGCCCCAGCATTTT. Protein: CATILHQPQHF.

This clonotype has only a few counts. The gene calls are TRBV12-3 or TRBV12-4 and TRBJ1-2, with 7 bases fitting TRBD1. The CDR3 runs to 14 residues. V was clipped by 2 bases and J by 8 bases; unmatched bases: 8. CDR3 protein: CASSLNRDSDGYTF. The CDR3 nucleotides read TGTGCCAGCAGTTTAAACAGGGACAGCGACGGCTACACCTTC.

This chain joins TRBV4-2 and TRBJ2-2, with a tentative D call TRBD2 (5 bases). The ends were cut back, 7 bases at V and 7 bases at J, with 10 bases in the middle. The CDR3 loop spans 12 amino acids. Germline V gene lookup returns CDR1 LGHNA and CDR2 YNFKEQ. The CDR3 loop is CASTPGNGELFF. The CDR3 region has the DNA TGTGCCAGCACCCCGGGGAACGGGGAGCTGTTTTTT.

The CDR3 region has the DNA TGTGCCAGCAGTGAACTCGGAACTAACTATGGCTACACCTTC. It encodes CASSELGTNYGYTF. The chain combines TRBV2 with TRBJ1-2; D not resolved. This CDR3 contains 14 residues. CDR1 and CDR2 (germline): SNHLY, FYNNEI. The ends were cut back, 2 bases at V and 0 bases at J, with 7 bases in the middle. The full variable domain, its missing parts supplied by reference TRBV2 and TRBJ1-2, is EPEVTQTPSHQVTQMGQEVILRCVPISNHLYFYWYRQILGQKVEFLVSFYNNEISEKSEIFDDQFSVERPDGSNFTLKIRSTKLEDSAMYFCASSELGTNYGYTFGSGTRLTVV.

A word on this clonotype: This may arise from a read error, as a much more abundant clone is one base away. V gene TRBV4-3 combines with J gene TRBJ2-3; D is undetermined. CDR1 and CDR2 from the germline V gene are LGHNA and YSLEER. CDR3 length equals 16 residues. CDR3: CASSKDSRVVGDTQYF. CDR3 DNA sequence: TGCGCCAGCAGCAAAGATTCAAGGGTGGTTGGGGATACGCAGTATTTT.

The V gene is TRBV11-2, the J gene TRBJ2-1, with TRBD2 identical over 13 bases. Germline CDR1 reads SGHAT; CDR2 reads FQNNGV. V was clipped by 5 bases and J by 4 bases; unmatched bases: 5. The CDR3 totals 16 residues. Here the CDR3 reads CASSPGLAGAYNEQFF. CDR3 DNA: TGTGCCAGCAGCCCCGGACTAGCGGGGGCGTACAATGAGCAGTTCTTC.

V gene TRBV6-2 or TRBV6-3 combines with J gene TRBJ2-5; 8 nucleotides align to TRBD2. Germline CDR1 and CDR2: MNHEY and SVGEGT. This CDR3 comprises 15 residues. Germline trimming cut 2 bases from V and 4 bases from J; bases unmatched to any gene: 6. This CDR3 is CASSYPQLAAETQYF. The DNA for the CDR3 is TGTGCCAGCAGTTACCCCCAACTAGCGGCAGAGACCCAGTACTTC.

This clonotype has just a few counts. The chain joins TRBV4-1 to TRBJ2-7, with no clear D. The V gene's germline CDR1 is MGHRA and CDR2 YSYEKL. Trimming left V 4 bases short and J 6 bases short, with 13 bases between. This CDR3 is 13 amino acids long. The CDR3 spells CASSREPPSEQYF. CDR3 nucleotides: TGCGCCAGCAGCCGAGAGCCCCCCTCCGAGCAGTACTTC.

The chain recombines TRBV9 with TRBJ2-2; 7 positions agree with TRBD1. V lost 4 bases and J lost 4; bases outside the gene matches: 7. Germline CDR1 and CDR2: SGDLS and YYNGEE. This CDR3 contains 15 residues. The CDR3 nucleotides are TGTGCCAGCAGCCTAGACAGGGTTAGCACCGGGGAGCTGTTTTTT. Protein: CASSLDRVSTGELFF. Complete variable domain (other parts from reference TRBV9 and TRBJ2-2): DSGVTQTPKHLITATGQRVTLRCSPRSGDLSVYWYQQSLDQGLQFLIQYYNGEERAKGNILERFSAQQFPDLHSELNLSSLELGDSALYFCASSLDRVSTGELFFGEGSRLTVL.

This clonotype was seen only a few times. The V call is TRBV7-2, the J call TRBJ1-3; no firm D call. In germline, CDR1 is SGHTA, CDR2 FQGNSA. There are 15 residues in the CDR3. V was clipped by 5 bases and J by 4 bases, with 15 bases between them. CDR3 sequence: CASSLGLVVGNTIYF. CDR3 coding DNA: TGTGCCAGCAGCCTCGGGCTCGTAGTCGGAAACACCATATATTTT.

The chain recombines TRBV6-4 with TRBJ1-2; D unresolved. This CDR3 spans 13 amino acids. Germline V gene data show CDR1 as MRHNA and CDR2 as SNTAGT. V dropped 4 bases and J dropped 4 bases, with 10 bases sitting between them. CDR3 in DNA: TGTGCCAGCAGTGCCGGGCCCCTCTATGGCTACACCTTC. Translated: CASSAGPLYGYTF.

The V gene is TRBV9, the J gene TRBJ1-1, with D possibly being TRBD1 (6 bases). CDR3 length: 15 amino acids. The germline CDR1 and CDR2 sequences are SGDLS and YYNGEE. V was cut by 3 bases and J by 5 bases, with 17 bases left in between. CDR3 sequence: CASSGQAHVGTEAFF. In nucleotides, the CDR3 is TGTGCCAGCAGCGGACAGGCACATGTGGGGACTGAAGCTTTCTTT.

In its sample, this clonotype was seen a few times. This sequence joins TRBV5-1 and TRBJ2-2; 13 bases are shared with TRBD2. Germline V CDR1 and CDR2: SGHRS, YFSETQ. V was pared by 4 bases and J by 4 bases, with 7 bases of the junction left unmatched. CDR3 length: 17 residues. The CDR3 DNA sequence: TGCGCCAGCAGCGGGGGACTAGCGGGGACCATCACCGGGGAGCTGTTTTTT. Translating it yields CASSGGLAGTITGELFF.

This clonotype was seen ten or more times. The gene calls are TRBV27 and TRBJ1-1; 9 bases agree with TRBD1. Looked up from germline, CDR1 is MNHEY and CDR2 is SMNVEV (reference sequence). The ends lost 2 bases at V and 4 bases at J; junction bases unmatched: 2. The CDR3 loop spans 14 amino acids. The CDR3 coding sequence is TGTGCCAGCAGTTTAGCGACAGGGGGCACTGAAGCTTTCTTT. Protein product: CASSLATGGTEAFF.

This clonotype was counted only a few times. J is TRBJ2-2 and V is TRBV9; no clear D gene. Germline CDR1 SGDLS, CDR2 YYNGEE. The CDR3 length is 14 residues. Trimming stripped 0 bases from V and 3 bases from J, with 6 bases between. The CDR3 here is CASSVDRYTGELFF. CDR3 nucleotide sequence: TGTGCCAGCAGCGTAGACCGATACACCGGGGAGCTGTTTTTT. The full variable domain, completed using reference TRBV9 and TRBJ2-2, is DSGVTQTPKHLITATGQRVTLRCSPRSGDLSVYWYQQSLDQGLQFLIQYYNGEERAKGNILERFSAQQFPDLHSELNLSSLELGDSALYFCASSVDRYTGELFFGEGSRLTVL.

The chain uses TRBV6-5 and TRBJ2-2; D is perhaps TRBD1 (6 bases). V was cut by 5 bases and J by 6 bases, with 13 bases left in between. The CDR3 runs 14 residues. CDR1 is MNHEY, CDR2 SVGAGI, per germline. The CDR3 is CASSRTGLPGELFF. The CDR3 DNA reads TGTGCCAGCAGTCGAACAGGGTTGCCCGGGGAGCTGTTTTTT.